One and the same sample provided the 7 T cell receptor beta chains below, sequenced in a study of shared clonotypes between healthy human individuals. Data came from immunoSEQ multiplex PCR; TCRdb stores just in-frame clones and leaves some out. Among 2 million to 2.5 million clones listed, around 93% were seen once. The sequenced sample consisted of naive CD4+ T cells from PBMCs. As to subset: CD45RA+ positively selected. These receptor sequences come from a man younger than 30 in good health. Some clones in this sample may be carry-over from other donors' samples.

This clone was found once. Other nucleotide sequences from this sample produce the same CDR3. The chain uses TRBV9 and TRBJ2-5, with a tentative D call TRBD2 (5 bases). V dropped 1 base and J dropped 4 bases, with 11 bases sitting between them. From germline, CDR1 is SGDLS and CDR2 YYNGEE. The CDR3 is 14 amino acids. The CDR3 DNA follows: TGTGCCAGCAGCGTAACCAGTCGGGGAGAGACCCAGTACTTC. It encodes CASSVTSRGETQYF.

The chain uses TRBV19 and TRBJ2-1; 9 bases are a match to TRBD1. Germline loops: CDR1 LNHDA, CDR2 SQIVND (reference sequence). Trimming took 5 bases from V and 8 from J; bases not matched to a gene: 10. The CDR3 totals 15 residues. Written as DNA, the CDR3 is TGTGCCAGTAGTGCACAGGGGGCTTCGGGGGATGAGCAGTTCTTC. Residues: CASSAQGASGDEQFF.

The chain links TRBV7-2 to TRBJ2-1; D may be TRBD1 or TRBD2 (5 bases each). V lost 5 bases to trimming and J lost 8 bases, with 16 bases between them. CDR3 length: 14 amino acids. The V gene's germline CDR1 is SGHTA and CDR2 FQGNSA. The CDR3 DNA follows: TGTGCCAGCAGCGACCGGGACGGTCGGCATGAGCAGTTCTTC. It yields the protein CASSDRDGRHEQFF.

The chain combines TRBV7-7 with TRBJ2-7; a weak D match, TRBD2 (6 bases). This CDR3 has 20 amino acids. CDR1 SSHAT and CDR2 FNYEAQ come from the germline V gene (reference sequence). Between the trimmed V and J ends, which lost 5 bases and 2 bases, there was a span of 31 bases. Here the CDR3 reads CASSPVGCLRHLAFTYEQYF. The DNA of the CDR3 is TGTGCCAGCAGCCCCGTAGGCTGTTTAAGGCACCTAGCGTTCACCTACGAGCAGTACTTC.

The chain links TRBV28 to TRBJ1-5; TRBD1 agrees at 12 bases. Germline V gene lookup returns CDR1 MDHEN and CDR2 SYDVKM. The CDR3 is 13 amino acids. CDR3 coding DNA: TGTGCGAGCGGGACAGGGGGCTATCAGCCCCAGCATTTT. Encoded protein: CASGTGGYQPQHF. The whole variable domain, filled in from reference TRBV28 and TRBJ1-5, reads DVKVTQSSRYLVKRTGEKVFLECVQDMDHENMFWYRQDPGLGLRLIYFSYDVKMKEKGDIPEGYSVSREKKERFSLILESASTNQTSMYLCASGTGGYQPQHFGDGTRLSIL.

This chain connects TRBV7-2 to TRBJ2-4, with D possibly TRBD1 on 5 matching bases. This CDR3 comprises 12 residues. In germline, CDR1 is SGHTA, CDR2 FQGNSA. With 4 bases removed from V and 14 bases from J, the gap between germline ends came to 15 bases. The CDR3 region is CASSSGKTAKYF. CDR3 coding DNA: TGTGCCAGCAGCTCTGGAAAGACAGCTAAGTACTTC.

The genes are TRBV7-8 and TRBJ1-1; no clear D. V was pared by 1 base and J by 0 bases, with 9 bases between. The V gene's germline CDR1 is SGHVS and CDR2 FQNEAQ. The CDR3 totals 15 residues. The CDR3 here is CASSLDAGLNTEAFF. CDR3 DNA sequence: TGTGCCAGCAGCTTAGACGCAGGACTGAACACTGAAGCTTTCTTT.